This passage covers 27 T cell receptor beta chains from one sample sequenced in a study of control samples from healthy donors and cancer patients. Only in-frame clones appear in the TCRdb table, and some are missing; sequencing was by immunoSEQ multiplex PCR. The table records 45,000 to 60,000 clones, about 85% of them present only once. Sequenced input: PBMCs. Every receptor here comes from a man aged 55 to 70 with head and neck cancer.

This clone was recorded a few times. CDR3 DNA: TGTGCCAGCAGCCAAGGGGACAACCGGGACGAGCAGTACTTC. Its protein product is CASSQGDNRDEQYF. The chain couples TRBV3-1 (or the pseudogene TRBV3-2) to TRBJ2-7, with a possible D match to TRBD1 (6 bases). This CDR3 has 14 residues. Germline-derived CDR1 and CDR2 are LGHDT and YNNKEL (reference sequence). Trimming took 1 base from V and 5 from J, leaving 12 bases between them.

CDR3 sequence: CAIGPPVYF. As DNA, the CDR3 is TGTGCCATCGGACCCCCTGTATACTTC. The rearrangement uses TRBV10-3 and TRBJ2-7; D unclear. There are 9 residues in the CDR3. Germline V lookup: CDR1 ENHRY, CDR2 SYGVKD. V was cut by 8 bases and J by 13 bases, with 12 bases left in between.

The gene calls are TRBV5-8 and TRBJ1-5; possibly TRBD1 for D (5 bases). V was pared by 0 bases and J by 7 bases, with 8 bases between. The germline CDR1 and CDR2 sequences are SGHTS and YDEGEE. The length of the CDR3 is 13 residues. For the CDR3, the DNA is TGTGCCAGCAGCTTGGTCAAGGGGCAGCCCCAGCATTTT. Protein: CASSLVKGQPQHF. The variable domain in full, with the rest retrieved from reference TRBV5-8 and TRBJ1-5, is EAGVTQSPTHLIKTRGQQATLRCSPISGHTSVYWYQQALGLGLQFLLWYDEGEERNRGNFPPRFSGRQFPNYSSELNVNALELEDSALYLCASSLVKGQPQHFGDGTRLSIL.

This clone showed up just a few times. V is TRBV4-1 and J is TRBJ2-4, with a tentative D call TRBD1 (5 bases). Trimming cost V 0 bases and J 1 base, with 13 bases left between them. The CDR3 has 17 amino acids. CDR1 is MGHRA, CDR2 YSYEKL, per germline. CDR3 region: CASSQDFSGLAKNIQYF. In DNA, the CDR3 is TGCGCCAGCAGCCAAGATTTTTCAGGGTTGGCCAAAAACATTCAGTACTTC.

This chain connects TRBV28 to TRBJ2-7, with D maybe TRBD1 (5 bases). The CDR3 extends over 12 amino acids. The germline gives CDR1 MDHEN, CDR2 SYDVKM. The V end lost 2 bases, the J end lost 4 bases, and 6 bases lay between the germline ends. The CDR3: CASSLAGYEQYF. The CDR3 nucleotides are TGTGCCAGCAGTTTAGCAGGGTACGAGCAGTACTTC.

Only a few counts were recorded for this clone. The chain couples TRBV2 to TRBJ2-7; 7 bases map to TRBD2. Germline CDR1 is SNHLY and CDR2 is FYNNEI. Trimming at V came to 6 bases and at J to 7 bases, leaving 3 bases not matched to a gene. CDR3 length: 11 residues. CDR3 region: CASRKAGEQYF. The CDR3 coding sequence is TGTGCCAGCAGGAAAGCGGGAGAGCAGTACTTC.

The chain uses TRBV11-3 and TRBJ2-5; TRBD1 matches at 12 bases. Germline V lookup: CDR1 SGHNT, CDR2 YENEEA. The CDR3 is 16 residues long. After removal of 5 bases from V and 2 bases from J, the junction contained 6 bases not matched to a gene. CDR3 DNA: TGTGCCAGCAGCCTTGGGACAGGGGGCCGGCAAGAGACCCAGTACTTC. Protein: CASSLGTGGRQETQYF.

V is TRBV19 and J is TRBJ1-2; no firm D call. V dropped 3 bases and J dropped 1 base, with 9 bases sitting between them. The CDR3 is made up of 14 amino acids. Germline CDR1 LNHDA, CDR2 SQIVND (reference sequence). CDR3 DNA sequence: TGTGCCAGTAGTATTCTGGACCGTAACTATGGCTACACCTTC. Encoded protein: CASSILDRNYGYTF.

The chain carries TRBV5-1 and TRBJ2-5; D is possibly TRBD1 (8 bases). The germline V gene has CDR1 SGHRS and CDR2 YFSETQ. V lost 1 base, J lost 7 bases, and 17 bases lay in between. CDR3 length equals 15 residues. The CDR3 loop reads CASSLSQGGVGTQYF. The CDR3, as DNA: TGCGCCAGCAGCTTGTCACAGGGGGGGGTTGGGACCCAGTACTTC.

This chain connects TRBV13 to TRBJ1-6; D remains unclear. The CDR3 is 15 residues long. Between the trimmed V and J ends, which lost 1 base and 6 bases, there was a span of 10 bases. Germline V gene sequence: CDR1 PRHDT, CDR2 FYEKMQ (reference sequence). CDR3 bases: TGTGCCAGCAGCTTAGAGGGCAGTATTAATTCACCCCTCCACTTT. Protein: CASSLEGSINSPLHF.

V usage is TRBV19 and J usage is TRBJ2-2; TRBD2 matches 12 bases. The CDR3 is made up of 19 amino acids. Germline V CDR1 and CDR2: LNHDA, SQIVND (reference sequence). The V and J ends lost 6 bases and 1 base, in that order; junction bases with no gene match: 12. The CDR3 here is CASSQAGRLAGVNTGELFF. The CDR3 DNA reads as TGTGCCAGTAGCCAAGCCGGGCGACTAGCGGGGGTGAACACCGGGGAGCTGTTTTTT.

This chain joins TRBV6-1 and TRBJ1-1; TRBD1 matches 8 bases. Germline CDR1 and CDR2: MNHNS and SASEGT. The CDR3 sequence is 17 residues long. The J segment lost 5 bases and the V segment lost 1 base, leaving 12 bases of the junction unmatched. CDR3 in amino acids: CASSEEMRQGTQTEAFF. In DNA form, the CDR3 reads TGTGCCAGCAGTGAAGAGATGAGACAGGGGACCCAAACTGAAGCTTTCTTT.

The chain employs TRBV27 and TRBJ1-4, with TRBD1 matching 7 bases. The V gene's germline CDR1 is MNHEY and CDR2 SMNVEV (reference sequence). CDR3 size: 15 residues. Losses at the gene ends were 0 bases for V and 8 bases for J; bases not matched to a gene: 6. The CDR3 DNA reads as TGTGCCAGCAGTTTATCGACAGGGTTCGGGGAAAAACTGTTTTTT. The encoded protein is CASSLSTGFGEKLFF.

By share, this clone ranks as medium-sized. The rearrangement links TRBV5-4 to TRBJ2-7; 7 nucleotides line up with TRBD2. The V and J ends lost 2 bases and 3 bases, in that order; junction bases with no gene match: 14. Germline CDR1 is SGHNT and CDR2 is YYREEE (reference sequence). The CDR3 length is 17 residues. CDR3 loop: CASSFPSGTPTDYEQYF. Here the CDR3 DNA reads TGTGCCAGCAGCTTTCCTAGCGGTACGCCAACGGACTACGAGCAGTACTTC.

The chain has TRBV9 and TRBJ2-7; a possible D gene is TRBD1 (5 bases). The V end was cut by 0 bases, the J end by 7 bases, with 14 bases between. The germline gives CDR1 SGDLS, CDR2 YYNGEE. The CDR3 sequence is 14 residues long. The DNA of the CDR3 is TGTGCCAGCAGCGTAGTAGGGGCCTCTCGGGAGCAGTACTTC. This encodes CASSVVGASREQYF. The variable domain in full, completed from reference TRBV9 and TRBJ2-7, reads DSGVTQTPKHLITATGQRVTLRCSPRSGDLSVYWYQQSLDQGLQFLIQYYNGEERAKGNILERFSAQQFPDLHSELNLSSLELGDSALYFCASSVVGASREQYFGPGTRLTVT.

The count of this clone is one. The genes are TRBV5-4 and TRBJ2-6; D gene uncertain. The CDR3 consists of 15 residues. V was clipped by 3 bases and J by 0 bases, with 7 bases between them. Per germline, CDR1 SGHNT and CDR2 YYREEE (reference sequence). CDR3 residues: CASSSRVSGANVLTF. The CDR3 DNA is TGTGCCAGCAGCTCAAGGGTCTCTGGGGCCAACGTCCTGACTTTC.

The chain links TRBV28 to TRBJ1-5, with a tentative D call TRBD1 (5 bases). The V gene lost 1 base and the J gene lost 3 bases, with 19 bases spanning the gap. CDR1 MDHEN and CDR2 SYDVKM come from the germline V gene. This CDR3 has 18 residues. As DNA, the CDR3 is TGTGCCAGCAGTTTATTCTGGACAAGCAAAGGATTCAATCAGCCCCAGCATTTT. Protein: CASSLFWTSKGFNQPQHF.

The V call is TRBV27, the J call TRBJ1-1; weak D call: TRBD1 (5 bases). CDR3 length: 14 amino acids. The ends were cut back, 5 bases at V and 5 bases at J, with 15 bases in the middle. Germline CDR1 reads MNHEY; CDR2 reads SMNVEV (reference sequence). This CDR3 reads CASSPGGKGTEAFF. CDR3 DNA: TGTGCCAGCAGTCCCGGAGGGAAGGGGACTGAAGCTTTCTTT.

The chain has TRBV4-3 and TRBJ2-7; no clear D gene. The CDR3 is 16 amino acids. The germline V gene has CDR1 LGHNA and CDR2 YSLEER. V was shortened by 0 bases and J by 3 bases, with 15 bases between the two germline ends. The DNA for the CDR3 is TGCGCCAGCAGCCAAGAACTCGGCAGGTTGAGCTACGAGCAGTACTTC. It yields the protein CASSQELGRLSYEQYF.

There are a few counts of this clone. The chain joins TRBV28 to TRBJ2-7; 14 nucleotides line up with TRBD2. J lost 2 bases, V lost 9 bases, and 12 bases had no gene match. Germline loops: CDR1 MDHEN, CDR2 SYDVKM. The CDR3 has 17 amino acids. DNA for the CDR3: TGTGCCAGTCATATGGGGGGACTAGCGGGGGCAACCTACGAGCAGTACTTC. This translates into CASHMGGLAGATYEQYF.

V gene TRBV7-2 combines with J gene TRBJ1-4; no clear D. The germline V gene has CDR1 SGHTA and CDR2 FQGNSA. This CDR3 is built from 14 residues. V lost 2 bases to trimming and J lost 0 bases, with 4 bases between them. Here the CDR3 reads CASSLIATNEKLFF. The CDR3 DNA follows: TGTGCCAGCAGCTTAATTGCAACTAATGAAAAACTGTTTTTT.

The chain joins TRBV4-3 to TRBJ2-7; 8 nucleotides line up with TRBD1. Germline CDR1 is LGHNA and CDR2 is YSLEER. The trim removed 0 bases at V and 4 bases at J, leaving 5 bases unmatched. This CDR3 has 15 residues. In DNA, the CDR3 is TGCGCCAGCAGCCAAGAGGGACAGGACCGGTACGAGCAGTACTTC. Its translation: CASSQEGQDRYEQYF.

The J gene is TRBJ1-4, the V gene TRBV5-4, with TRBD1 matching over 8 bases. The CDR3 is made up of 15 amino acids. Germline CDR1 reads SGHNT; CDR2 reads YYREEE (reference sequence). The trim removed 5 bases at V and 2 bases at J, leaving 5 bases unmatched. The CDR3 sequence: CASRSAGGTNEKLFF. CDR3 coding DNA: TGTGCCAGCAGGAGCGCAGGGGGCACTAATGAAAAACTGTTTTTT.

The chain carries TRBV12-3 or TRBV12-4 and TRBJ1-1; D ambiguous. The CDR3 loop spans 13 amino acids. The V gene lost 3 bases and the J gene lost 4 bases, with 9 bases spanning the gap. For the CDR3, the DNA is TGTGCCAGCAGTTTTTCAGAGAGCACTGAAGCTTTCTTT. Translating gives CASSFSESTEAFF.

The rearrangement joins TRBV6-2 or TRBV6-3 to TRBJ2-2; a weak D match, TRBD1 (6 bases). V was clipped by 5 bases and J by 3 bases, with 16 bases between them. This CDR3 is built from 16 residues. Per germline, CDR1 MNHEY and CDR2 SVGEGT. CDR3 sequence reads: CASSRTGTRDTGELFF. In DNA, the CDR3 is TGTGCCAGCAGTAGAACCGGGACAAGGGACACCGGGGAGCTGTTTTTT.

This clone has a single count. The chain joins TRBV6-5 to TRBJ1-6; TRBD1 might be the D (5 bases). Germline lookup yields CDR1 MNHEY and CDR2 SVGAGI. Trimming took off 0 bases at V and 5 bases at J, with 11 bases between the two ends. The CDR3 has 16 amino acids. The CDR3 loop is CASSYSLTADNSPLHF. Here the CDR3 DNA reads TGTGCCAGCAGTTACTCGTTGACAGCCGATAATTCACCCCTCCACTTT.

The chain uses TRBV28 and TRBJ2-1, with D perhaps matching TRBD1 (6 bases). This CDR3 is 15 amino acids long. CDR1 is MDHEN, CDR2 SYDVKM, per germline. V gave up 5 bases and J gave up 2 bases, with 13 bases separating them. CDR3 residues: CASSDWGLPYNEQFF. The CDR3 DNA follows: TGTGCCAGCAGTGATTGGGGGCTGCCCTACAATGAGCAGTTCTTC.